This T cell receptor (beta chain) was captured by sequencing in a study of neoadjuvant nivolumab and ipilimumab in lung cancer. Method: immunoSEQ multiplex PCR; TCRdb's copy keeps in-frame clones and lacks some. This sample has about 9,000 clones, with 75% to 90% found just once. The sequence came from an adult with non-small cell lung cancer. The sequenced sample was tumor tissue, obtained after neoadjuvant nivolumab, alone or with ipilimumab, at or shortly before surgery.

The CDR3 nucleotides are TGTGCCAGCAGACAAACCCAGGGGTTAGGTTCACCCCTCCACTTT. Its translation is CASRQTQGLGSPLHF. The chain employs TRBV7-6 and TRBJ1-6, with a tentative D call TRBD1 (6 bases). The CDR3 contains 15 residues. V gave up 6 bases and J gave up 9 bases, with 18 bases separating them. Germline V gene data show CDR1 as SGHVS and CDR2 as FNYEAQ.